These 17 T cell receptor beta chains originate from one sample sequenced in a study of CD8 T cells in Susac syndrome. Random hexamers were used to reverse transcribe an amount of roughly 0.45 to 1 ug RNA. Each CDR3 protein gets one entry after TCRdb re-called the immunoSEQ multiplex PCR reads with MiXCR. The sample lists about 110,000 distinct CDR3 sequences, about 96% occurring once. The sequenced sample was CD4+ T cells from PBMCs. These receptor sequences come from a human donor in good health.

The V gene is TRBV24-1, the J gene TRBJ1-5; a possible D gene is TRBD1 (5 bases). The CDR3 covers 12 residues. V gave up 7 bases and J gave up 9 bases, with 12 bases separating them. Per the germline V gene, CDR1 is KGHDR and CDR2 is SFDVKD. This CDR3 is CATSDSIGPQHF. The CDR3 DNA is TGTGCCACCAGCGACAGCATAGGGCCCCAGCATTTT.

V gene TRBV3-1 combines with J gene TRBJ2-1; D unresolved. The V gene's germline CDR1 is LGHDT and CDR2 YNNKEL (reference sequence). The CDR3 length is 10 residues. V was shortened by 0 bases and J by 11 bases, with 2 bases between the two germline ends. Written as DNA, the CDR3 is TGTGCCAGCAGCCAAGACAAGCAGTTCTTC. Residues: CASSQDKQFF.

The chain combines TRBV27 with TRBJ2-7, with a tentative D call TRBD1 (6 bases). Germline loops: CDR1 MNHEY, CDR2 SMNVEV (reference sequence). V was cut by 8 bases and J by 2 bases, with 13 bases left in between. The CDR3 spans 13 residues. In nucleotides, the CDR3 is TGTGCCAGCTCCCGGGACACTGCCTACGAGCAGTACTTC. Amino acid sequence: CASSRDTAYEQYF.

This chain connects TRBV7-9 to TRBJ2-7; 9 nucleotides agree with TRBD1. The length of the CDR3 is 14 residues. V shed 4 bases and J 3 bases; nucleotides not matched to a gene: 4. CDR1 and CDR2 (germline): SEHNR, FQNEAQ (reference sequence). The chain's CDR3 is CASSSDRGGYEQYF. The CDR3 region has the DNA TGTGCCAGCAGCTCTGACAGGGGGGGCTACGAGCAGTACTTC.

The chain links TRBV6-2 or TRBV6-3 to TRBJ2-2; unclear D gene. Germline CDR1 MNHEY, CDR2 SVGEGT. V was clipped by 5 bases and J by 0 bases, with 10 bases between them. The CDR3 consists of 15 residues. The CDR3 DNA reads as TGTGCCAGCAGTCGACTCCGAGCGAACACCGGGGAGCTGTTTTTT. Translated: CASSRLRANTGELFF.

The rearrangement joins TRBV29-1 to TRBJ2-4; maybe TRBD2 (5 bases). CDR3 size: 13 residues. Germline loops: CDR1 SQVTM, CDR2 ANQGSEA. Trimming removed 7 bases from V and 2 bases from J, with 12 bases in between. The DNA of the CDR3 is TGCAGCGCCCACATCGGGACCAAAAACATTCAGTACTTC. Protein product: CSAHIGTKNIQYF.

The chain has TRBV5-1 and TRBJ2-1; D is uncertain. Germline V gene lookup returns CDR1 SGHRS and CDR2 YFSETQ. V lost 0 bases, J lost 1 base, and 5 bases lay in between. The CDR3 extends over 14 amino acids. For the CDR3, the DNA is TGCGCCAGCAGCTTGGGACCATCCTACAATGAGCAGTTCTTC. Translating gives CASSLGPSYNEQFF. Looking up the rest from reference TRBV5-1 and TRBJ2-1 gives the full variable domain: KAGVTQTPRYLIKTRGQQVTLSCSPISGHRSVSWYQQTPGQGLQFLFEYFSETQRNKGNFPGRFSGRQFSNSRSEMNVSTLELGDSALYLCASSLGPSYNEQFFGPGTRLTVL.

CDR3 sequence: CATSDPRFKDEQFF. As DNA, the CDR3 is TGTGCCACCAGTGATCCCAGGTTTAAGGATGAGCAGTTCTTC. The chain joins TRBV24-1 to TRBJ2-1; D gene ambiguous. The V end was cut by 3 bases, the J end by 8 bases, with 13 bases between. This CDR3 has 14 amino acids. The V gene's germline CDR1 is KGHDR and CDR2 SFDVKD.

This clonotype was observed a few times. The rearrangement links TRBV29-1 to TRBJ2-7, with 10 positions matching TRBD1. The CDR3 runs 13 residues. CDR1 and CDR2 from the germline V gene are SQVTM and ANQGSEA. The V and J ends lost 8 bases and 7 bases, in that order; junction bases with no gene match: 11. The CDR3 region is CSTRQGASGEQYF. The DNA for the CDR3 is TGCAGCACTAGACAGGGGGCGAGTGGGGAGCAGTACTTC.

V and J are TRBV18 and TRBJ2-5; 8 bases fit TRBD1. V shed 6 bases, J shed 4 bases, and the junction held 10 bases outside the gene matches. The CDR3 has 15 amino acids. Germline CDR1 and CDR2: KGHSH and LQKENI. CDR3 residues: CASSYSGQGGETQYF. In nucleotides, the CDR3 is TGTGCCAGCTCCTACTCCGGACAGGGAGGAGAGACCCAGTACTTC.

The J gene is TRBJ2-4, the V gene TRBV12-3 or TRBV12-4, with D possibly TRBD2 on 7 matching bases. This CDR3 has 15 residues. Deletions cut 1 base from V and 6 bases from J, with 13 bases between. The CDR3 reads CASSLEGGGRNIQYF. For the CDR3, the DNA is TGTGCCAGCAGTTTAGAGGGCGGGGGCCGAAACATTCAGTACTTC.

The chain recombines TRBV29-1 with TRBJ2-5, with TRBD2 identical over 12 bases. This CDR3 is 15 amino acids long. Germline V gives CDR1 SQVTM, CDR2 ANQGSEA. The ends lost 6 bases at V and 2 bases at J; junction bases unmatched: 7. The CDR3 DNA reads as TGCAGCGTGAGGGGGACTAGCGGGTCACAAGAGACCCAGTACTTC. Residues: CSVRGTSGSQETQYF.

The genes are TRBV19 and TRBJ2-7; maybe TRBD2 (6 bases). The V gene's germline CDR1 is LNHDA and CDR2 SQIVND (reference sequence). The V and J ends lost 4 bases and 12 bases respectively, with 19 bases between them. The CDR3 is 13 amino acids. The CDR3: CASSTLRTGTRYF. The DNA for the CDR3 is TGTGCCAGTAGTACCCTCAGAACCGGGACTCGGTACTTC. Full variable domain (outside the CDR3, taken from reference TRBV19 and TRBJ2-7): DGGITQSPKYLFRKEGQNVTLSCEQNLNHDAMYWYRQDPGQGLRLIYYSQIVNDFQKGDIAEGYSVSREKKESFPLTVTSAQKNPTAFYLCASSTLRTGTRYFGPGTRLTVT.

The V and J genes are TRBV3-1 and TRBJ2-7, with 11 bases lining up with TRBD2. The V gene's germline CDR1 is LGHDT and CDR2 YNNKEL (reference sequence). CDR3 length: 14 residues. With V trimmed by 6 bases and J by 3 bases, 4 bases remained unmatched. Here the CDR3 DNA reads TGTGCCAGCAGGCTAGCGGGGGGAAACTACGAGCAGTACTTC. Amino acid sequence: CASRLAGGNYEQYF.

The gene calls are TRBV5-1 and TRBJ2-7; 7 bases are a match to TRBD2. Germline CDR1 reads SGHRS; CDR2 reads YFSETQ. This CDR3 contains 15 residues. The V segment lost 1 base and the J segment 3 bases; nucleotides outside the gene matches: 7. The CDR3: CASSLNSGVGYEQYF. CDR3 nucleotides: TGCGCCAGCAGCTTGAACAGCGGGGTGGGCTACGAGCAGTACTTC. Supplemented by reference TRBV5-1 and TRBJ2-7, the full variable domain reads KAGVTQTPRYLIKTRGQQVTLSCSPISGHRSVSWYQQTPGQGLQFLFEYFSETQRNKGNFPGRFSGRQFSNSRSEMNVSTLELGDSALYLCASSLNSGVGYEQYFGPGTRLTVT.

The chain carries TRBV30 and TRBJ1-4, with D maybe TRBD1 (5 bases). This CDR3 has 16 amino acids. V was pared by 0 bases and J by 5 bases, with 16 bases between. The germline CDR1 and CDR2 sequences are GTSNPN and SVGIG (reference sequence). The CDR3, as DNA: TGTGCCTGGAGTGTATTACCGGGACGGGGGAATGAAAAACTGTTTTTT. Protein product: CAWSVLPGRGNEKLFF.

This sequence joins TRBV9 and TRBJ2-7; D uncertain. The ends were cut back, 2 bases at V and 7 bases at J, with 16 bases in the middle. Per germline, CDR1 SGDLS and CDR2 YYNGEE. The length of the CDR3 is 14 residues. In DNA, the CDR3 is TGTGCCAGCAGCGTCATGGGCCAGGCCGGGGAGCAGTACTTC. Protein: CASSVMGQAGEQYF.